This T cell receptor beta chain was obtained from a study of CD8 T cells in Susac syndrome. An input of about 0.5 to 1 ug of RNA was subjected to reverse transcription using random hexamers. Across 54 Vbeta and 13 Jbeta, immunoSEQ multiplex PCR amplified TCR beta CDR3. TCRdb used MiXCR to reprocess the immunoSEQ multiplex PCR reads, holding one entry per CDR3 protein. Found here are some 400,000 distinct CDR3 sequences, 75% to 90% of them singletons; the top ten hold around 0.12%. This clonotype was seen a few times. Blood CD8+ and CD4+ T cells underwent high-throughput TCR beta sequencing. The multiple sclerosis controls were treatment-naive patients, and their relapsing-remitting disease was stable or active. Bulk CD8+ and CD4+ cells came from magnetic negative isolation; CD8+ TEMRA by FACS. This CDR3 contains 16 residues. CDR1 and CDR2 from the germline V gene are MGHRA and YSYEKL. Between the trimmed V and J ends, which lost 3 bases and 5 bases, there was a span of 20 bases.

The TCR comes from a human donor with multiple sclerosis. Sequencing was performed on CD8+ T cells from PBMCs. The rearrangement uses TRBV4-1 and TRBJ2-7, with a weak D call TRBD1 (6 bases). The CDR3 bases are TGCGCCAGCAGCCAGGAACTTCAGGGGTTTAGCGACGAGCAGTACTTC. The encoded protein is CASSQELQGFSDEQYF.